One and the same sample provided the 11 T cell receptor beta chains below, sequenced in a study of cytomegalovirus exposure and HLA in healthy donors. 13 Jbeta primers and 60 Vbeta primers were used for the PCR. Sequenced by immunoSEQ multiplex PCR; TCRdb stores in-frame clones only, minus some. The sample consists of roughly 160,000 clones, about four fifths of them appearing once. Sequences were obtained from PBMCs. The receptors were sampled from a man in his thirties or forties in good health and CMV-seronegative.

The rearrangement joins TRBV9 to TRBJ2-5; 7 nucleotides match TRBD2. Germline trimming cut 0 bases from V and 4 bases from J; bases unmatched to any gene: 6. This CDR3 comprises 15 residues. Looked up from germline, CDR1 is SGDLS and CDR2 is YYNGEE. In DNA, the CDR3 is TGTGCCAGCAGCGTAGGGGGAGGGAGGGGAGAGACCCAGTACTTC. This encodes CASSVGGGRGETQYF.

The chain uses TRBV11-3 and TRBJ2-1; 13 nucleotides line up with TRBD2. Germline V lookup: CDR1 SGHNT, CDR2 YENEEA. Unmatched junction bases numbered 13, after V lost 5 bases and J lost 6 bases. The length of the CDR3 is 18 residues. CDR3: CASSPGLAGAVPPNEQFF. The CDR3 DNA follows: TGTGCCAGCAGCCCCGGACTAGCGGGAGCCGTCCCCCCCAATGAGCAGTTCTTC. The whole variable domain, filled in from reference TRBV11-3 and TRBJ2-1, reads EAGVVQSPRYKIIEKKQPVAFWCNPISGHNTLYWYLQNLGQGPELLIRYENEEAVDDSQLPKDRFSAERLKGVDSTLKIQPAELGDSAVYLCASSPGLAGAVPPNEQFFGPGTRLTVL.

The chain employs TRBV18 and TRBJ1-2, with a possible D match to TRBD1 (5 bases). V lost 3 bases and J lost 4, with 15 bases in between. Per germline, CDR1 KGHSH and CDR2 LQKENI. CDR3 size: 15 residues. CDR3 protein: CASSPSAGETYGYTF. The CDR3 coding sequence is TGTGCCAGCTCACCCTCCGCGGGGGAAACCTATGGCTACACCTTC. The full variable domain, completed using reference TRBV18 and TRBJ1-2, is NAGVMQNPRHLVRRRGQEARLRCSPMKGHSHVYWYRQLPEEGLKFMVYLQKENIIDESGMPKERFSAEFPKEGPSILRIQQVVRGDSAAYFCASSPSAGETYGYTFGSGTRLTVV.

The chain uses TRBV10-1 and TRBJ1-4, with no clear D. The CDR3 is made up of 13 amino acids. V dropped 2 bases and J dropped 10 bases, with 11 bases sitting between them. Germline CDR1 is WNHNN and CDR2 is SYGVQD (reference sequence). CDR3 loop: CASSEELEGKLFF. CDR3 in DNA: TGCGCCAGCAGTGAGGAACTTGAGGGAAAACTGTTTTTT.

The chain carries TRBV30 and TRBJ2-7, with D possibly being TRBD1 (5 bases). Germline values: CDR1 GTSNPN, CDR2 SVGIG (reference sequence). V was trimmed by 3 bases and J by 3 bases, leaving 9 bases between them. This CDR3 is built from 12 residues. The CDR3 region is CAWSLGHYEQYF. The CDR3 nucleotides are TGTGCCTGGAGCCTGGGGCACTACGAGCAGTACTTC.

To note about this clone: The junction shows a germline mismatch at one end, possibly a read error. V gene TRBV7-9 combines with J gene TRBJ1-4, with 10 bases matching TRBD1. The CDR3 consists of 14 residues. Germline V lookup: CDR1 SEHNR, CDR2 FQNEAQ (reference sequence). The CDR3 spells CSSRSGTGEEKLFF. DNA of the CDR3: TGTTCCAGCAGGTCCGGGACAGGGGAGGAAAAACTGTTTTTT.

This chain connects TRBV10-2 to TRBJ1-5; D possibly corresponds to TRBD1 (5 bases). Trimming removed 3 bases from V and 2 bases from J, with 11 bases in between. The CDR3 consists of 15 residues. Germline loops: CDR1 WSHSY, CDR2 SAAADI. In nucleotides, the CDR3 is TGCGCCAGCAGTGAAGGGGTAGTGGGCAATCAGCCCCAGCATTTT. Protein product: CASSEGVVGNQPQHF.

V usage is TRBV6-5 and J usage is TRBJ1-5; no reliable D call. Germline V gives CDR1 MNHEY, CDR2 SVGAGI. The CDR3 length is 14 residues. Trimming took off 0 bases at V and 7 bases at J, with 10 bases between the two ends. The CDR3 DNA is TGTGCCAGCAGTTACTCGGAGGGAAAACAGCCCCAGCATTTT. Protein sequence: CASSYSEGKQPQHF.

The rearrangement joins TRBV27 to TRBJ1-2; 12 bases are shared with TRBD1. Trimming removed 4 bases from V and 3 bases from J; junction bases left unmatched: 3. Germline V gene data show CDR1 as MNHEY and CDR2 as SMNVEV (reference sequence). The CDR3 is made up of 15 amino acids. DNA for the CDR3: TGTGCCAGCAGTTCCGGGACAGGGGGCCACTATGGCTACACCTTC. Its translation is CASSSGTGGHYGYTF.

DNA for the CDR3: TGTGCCAGCAGCCTCGGTTCAGGGGGCGAGGCTGGGGCCAACGTCCTGACTTTC. Translation: CASSLGSGGEAGANVLTF. The chain has TRBV7-9 and TRBJ2-6; 8 bases line up with TRBD1. With 5 bases clipped from V and 2 bases from J, the junction kept 11 bases outside the gene matches. This CDR3 spans 18 amino acids. Germline V CDR1 and CDR2: SEHNR, FQNEAQ (reference sequence).

J is TRBJ2-5 and V is TRBV10-1; TRBD2 aligns across 9 bases. The V gene end was trimmed by 3 bases and the J gene end by 7 bases; junction bases not matched to a gene: 9. CDR1 is WNHNN, CDR2 SYGVQD, per germline (reference sequence). The CDR3 is made up of 15 amino acids. The CDR3 region has the DNA TGCGCCAGCAGTGACCAACCGGGACTAGCAGCGACCCAGTACTTC. This sequence encodes CASSDQPGLAATQYF.